This T cell receptor (beta chain) comes out of a study of neoadjuvant nivolumab and ipilimumab in lung cancer. Study-wide results and limits: Resected-tumor TCR richness correlated positively with pretherapy blood richness. Only a small number of samples underwent TCR sequencing. Only a single major-pathologic-response sample was available for clonality analysis.

Comments on this clone: Antigen specificity is unknown.

TCRdb's table, derived via immunoSEQ multiplex PCR, lists solely in-frame clones and lacks some. The data show approximately 17,000 clones, roughly 76% seen once. Looked up from germline, CDR1 is SQVTM and CDR2 is ANQGSEA. V trimming: 1 base; J trimming: 3 bases; junction bases outside the gene matches: 3. The CDR3 has 14 residues. This TCR derives from an adult with non-small cell lung cancer. This sample comprised tumor tissue, obtained after neoadjuvant nivolumab, alone or with ipilimumab, at or shortly before surgery. The chain is built from TRBV29-1 and TRBJ2-7; 10 positions agree with TRBD1. In DNA, the CDR3 is TGCAGCGTTGAAGCGGGGACAGGGGACTACGAGCAGTACTTC. This codes for CSVEAGTGDYEQYF.